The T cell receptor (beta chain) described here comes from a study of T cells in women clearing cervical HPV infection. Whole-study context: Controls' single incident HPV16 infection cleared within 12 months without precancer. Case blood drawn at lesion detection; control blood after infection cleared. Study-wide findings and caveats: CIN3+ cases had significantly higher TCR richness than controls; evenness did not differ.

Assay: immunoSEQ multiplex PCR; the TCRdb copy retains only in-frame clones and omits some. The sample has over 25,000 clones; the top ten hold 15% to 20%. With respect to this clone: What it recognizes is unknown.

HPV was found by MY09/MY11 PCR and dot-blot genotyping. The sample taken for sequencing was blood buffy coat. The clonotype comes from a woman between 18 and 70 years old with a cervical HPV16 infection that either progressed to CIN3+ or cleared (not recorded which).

The CDR3 region is CSAYYGETQYF. The CDR3 bases that were read are TGCAGTGCCTATTACGGGGAGACC. The chain is built from TRBV20-1 and TRBJ2-5, with D unclear. The read stops 3 residues short of the end of the CDR3; the missing end is completed from the germline J gene. CDR3 length: 11 amino acids. The germline gives CDR1 DFQATT, CDR2 SNEGSKA (reference sequence). V dropped 6 bases and J dropped 5 bases, with 10 bases sitting between them.